Below are 6 T cell receptor beta chains sequenced from a single sample in a study of immune cell composition in non-small cell lung cancer. Only in-frame clones appear in the TCRdb table, and some are missing; sequencing was by immunoSEQ multiplex PCR. The data show about 7,000 clones, around three quarters seen once. The specimen sequenced was lung tumor tissue. These receptors were collected from a human donor with non-small cell lung cancer.

V is TRBV27 and J is TRBJ2-7; 13 bases are a match to TRBD2. Germline loops: CDR1 MNHEY, CDR2 SMNVEV (reference sequence). V was pared by 8 bases and J by 6 bases, with 4 bases of the junction left unmatched. The CDR3 is 13 amino acids. In nucleotides, the CDR3 is TGTGCCAGCTGCACTAGCGGGAGGGGCGAGCAGTACTTC. This encodes CASCTSGRGEQYF.

The chain links TRBV7-9 to TRBJ2-6; TRBD2 might be the D (5 bases). The germline V gene encodes CDR1 SEHNR and CDR2 FQNEAQ (reference sequence). V lost 6 bases and J 3 bases, leaving 15 bases between the germline ends. CDR3 size: 16 residues. The CDR3 sequence: CASSHPGVVGANVLTF. The CDR3 DNA reads TGTGCCAGCAGTCACCCCGGGGTGGTTGGGGCCAACGTCCTGACTTTC.

This sequence joins TRBV5-6 and TRBJ2-7; TRBD1 is a possible D gene (6 bases). The CDR3 runs to 17 residues. V dropped 0 bases and J dropped 0 bases, with 16 bases sitting between them. Germline assignment: CDR1 SGHDT and CDR2 YYEEEE. CDR3 in DNA: TGTGCCAGCAGCTTGGAAGCGTTTGCAGGGGTCTCCTACGAGCAGTACTTC. This codes for CASSLEAFAGVSYEQYF.

V usage is TRBV11-2 and J usage is TRBJ1-1, with D unclear. The CDR3 has 14 residues. Trimming shortened V by 1 base and J by 5 bases, and 11 bases separated the two germline ends. Per germline, CDR1 SGHAT and CDR2 FQNNGV. The CDR3 loop is CASSLGGRLTEAFF. The CDR3 DNA sequence: TGTGCCAGCAGCTTAGGAGGGAGGTTGACTGAAGCTTTCTTT.

CDR3 nucleotide sequence: TGTGCCAGCAGCTTAGCGGGACTAGCGGGAGAGGTCCAGTACTTC. Translation gives CASSLAGLAGEVQYF. The V and J genes are TRBV7-2 and TRBJ2-5, with 14 bases that match TRBD2. The CDR3 contains 15 residues. CDR1 is SGHTA, CDR2 FQGNSA, per germline. The V and J ends lost 0 bases and 10 bases, in that order; junction bases with no gene match: 4. The variable domain in full, completed from reference TRBV7-2 and TRBJ2-5, reads GAGVSQSPSNKVTEKGKDVELRCDPISGHTALYWYRQSLGQGLEFLIYFQGNSAPDKSGLPSDRFSAERTGGSVSTLTIQRTQQEDSAVYLCASSLAGLAGEVQYFGPGTRLLVL.

As regards this clone: Relative to the germline gene, one junction end is altered; a read error may explain this. The chain has TRBV2 and TRBJ1-2; 7 nucleotides match TRBD1. Germline CDR1 and CDR2: SNHLY and FYNNEI. CDR3 length equals 11 residues. The CDR3 DNA reads TGTGCCAGCAGCGCCTCCGGGACAGCGAGCTTC. Translation gives CASSASGTASF.